A selection of T cell receptor beta chains follows, all from one sample in a study of cytomegalovirus exposure and HLA in healthy donors. Profiling relied on immunoSEQ multiplex PCR, and the TCRdb table lists in-frame clones only, not all of them. This sample has around 140,000 clones, with approximately 90% found just once. Sequencing input: PBMCs. These receptors all stem from a woman under 40 in good health and CMV-seronegative. The CDR3 runs from the conserved cysteine through the conserved F or W. The order of the fields is D gene, clone size, J gene, V gene, CDR3 DNA, CDR3 protein. D genes are given only for firm matches. Size tells how often a clone was seen (once, few, many) or the class of an expanded clone, and some rows leave it out.

-,once,TRBJ2-4,TRBV29-1,TGCAGCGCTGAAGTTGGTAGCGGCGCCAAAAACATTCAGTACTTC,CSAEVGSGAKNIQYF
TRBD1,-,TRBJ2-5,TRBV28,TGTGCCAGCAGCTCCACGGGGCAGGCAGGGGGGACCCAGTACTTC,CASSSTGQAGGTQYF
TRBD1,-,TRBJ1-2,TRBV13,TGTGCCAGCAGCTTGGGACAGGGGGGCTTCTATGGCTACACCTTC,CASSLGQGGFYGYTF
-,-,TRBJ1-5,TRBV19,TGTGCCAGTAGTATAGATTCAGGGCCCTATAGCAATCAGCCCCAGCATTTT,CASSIDSGPYSNQPQHF
TRBD1,-,TRBJ2-6,TRBV30,TGTGCCTGGAGTCAGGGACAGGGGAAGCCTGGGGCCAACGTCCTGACTTTC,CAWSQGQGKPGANVLTF
-,-,TRBJ2-1,TRBV29-1,TGCAGCGTTGAAACCGGGACTCACAATGAGCAGTTCTTC,CSVETGTHNEQFF
TRBD1,-,TRBJ2-3,TRBV5-1,TGCGCCAGCAGTTACGACAGGGGTTCAGATACGCAGTATTTT,CASSYDRGSDTQYF
-,-,TRBJ2-1,TRBV10-3,TGTGCCATGAGAACGGGAGAGGACAATGAGCAGTTCTTC,CAMRTGEDNEQFF
TRBD1,-,TRBJ1-6,TRBV7-9,TGTGCCAGCAGCTTAGAGGCAGGGGGAATGAATAATTCACCCCTCCACTTT,CASSLEAGGMNNSPLHF
-,-,TRBJ2-3,TRBV18,TGTGCCAGCTCACCTGGACAGGATACGCAGTATTTT,CASSPGQDTQYF
-,-,TRBJ2-1,TRBV19,TGTGCCAGTAGTATAGATCAGGGGACGGCCTCCTACAATGAGCAGTTCTTC,CASSIDQGTASYNEQFF
-,-,TRBJ1-3,TRBV28,TGTGCCAGCAGCCCGCGGCCAGGGGCATCTGGAAACACCATATATTTT,CASSPRPGASGNTIYF
TRBD1,-,TRBJ2-3,TRBV5-8,TGTGCCAGCAGCAATAATGTGGACAGGGAAGGAGCAGATACGCAGTATTTT,CASSNNVDREGADTQYF
TRBD1,-,TRBJ1-2,TRBV28,TGTGCCAGCAGTTTGGCCGACAGGGGAACTGGCTACACCTTC,CASSLADRGTGYTF
TRBD1,-,TRBJ1-4,TRBV5-6,TGTGCCAGCAGCTTGATTTCGCAGGGGGCGACCGAAAAACTGTTTTTT,CASSLISQGATEKLFF
TRBD1,few,TRBJ2-2,TRBV4-3,TGCGCCAGCAGCCAAGGCCTACAGGGGACCACCGGGGAGCTGTTTTTT,CASSQGLQGTTGELFF
TRBD2,once,TRBJ2-1,TRBV27,TGTGCCAGCAGTTTTACTAGCGGCAATGAGCAGTTCTTC,CASSFTSGNEQFF
-,-,TRBJ2-1,TRBV6-5,TGTGCCAGCAAGCATCAGGGGAGACCCTACAATGAGCAGTTCTTC,CASKHQGRPYNEQFF
TRBD1,-,TRBJ1-2,TRBV7-7,TGTGCTAGCAGCTTAGGGGGGACAGGGTATGGCTACACCTTC,CASSLGGTGYGYTF
-,once,TRBJ2-7,TRBV27,TGTGCCAGCAGTTTAGGACAGCACTACGAGCAGTACTTC,CASSLGQHYEQYF
-,-,TRBJ2-1,TRBV5-4,TGTGCCAGCAGCTTGGGGACCGCGCGGGGCTACAATGAGCAGTTCTTC,CASSLGTARGYNEQFF
-,-,TRBJ2-5,TRBV28,TGTGCCAGCGCCCCGGAGTTTGGGCAGGGGTATCAGATGTCTAGCCGACAAGAGACCCAGTACTTC,CASAPEFGQGYQMSSRQETQYF
-,-,TRBJ1-5,TRBV6-1,TGTGCCAGCCTAGAAAAAATCAATCAGCCCCAGCATTTT,CASLEKINQPQHF
-,-,TRBJ2-1,TRBV15,TGTGCCACTCGACCGGGACTCCGAGGGGTCAATGAGCAGTTCTTC,CATRPGLRGVNEQFF
-,-,TRBJ1-5,TRBV28,TGTGCCAGCAGCTCGGGGTTCGTGGGTCAGCCCCAGCATTTT,CASSSGFVGQPQHF
TRBD1,-,TRBJ1-1,TRBV7-9,TGTGCCAGCAGCCCAAGAAACAGGGGGCTGGGCACTGAAGCTTTCTTT,CASSPRNRGLGTEAFF
-,-,TRBJ1-2,TRBV11-1,TGTGCCAGCAGCTTATCAGGGGACGGCTACACCTTC,CASSLSGDGYTF
-,-,TRBJ2-7,TRBV2,TGTGCCAGCAGTGTTAGCTACGAGCAGTACTTC,CASSVSYEQYF
-,-,TRBJ1-4,TRBV28,TGTGCCAGCAGTCCAATCCCACGCAGGGAAAAACTGTTTTTT,CASSPIPRREKLFF